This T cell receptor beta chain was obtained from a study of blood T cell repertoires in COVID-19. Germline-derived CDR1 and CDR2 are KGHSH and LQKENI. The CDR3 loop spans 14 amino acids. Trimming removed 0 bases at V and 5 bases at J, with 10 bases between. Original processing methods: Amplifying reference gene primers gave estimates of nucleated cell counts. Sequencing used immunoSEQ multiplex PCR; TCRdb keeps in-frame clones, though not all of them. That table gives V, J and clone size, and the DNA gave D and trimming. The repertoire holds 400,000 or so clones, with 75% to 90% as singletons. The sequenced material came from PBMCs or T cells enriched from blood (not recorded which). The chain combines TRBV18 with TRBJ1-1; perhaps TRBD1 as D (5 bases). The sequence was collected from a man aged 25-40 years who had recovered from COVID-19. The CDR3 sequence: CASSPPPAGTEAFF. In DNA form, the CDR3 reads TGTGCCAGCTCACCACCGCCGGCAGGGACTGAAGCTTTCTTT. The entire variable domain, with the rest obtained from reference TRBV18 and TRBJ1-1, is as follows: NAGVMQNPRHLVRRRGQEARLRCSPMKGHSHVYWYRQLPEEGLKFMVYLQKENIIDESGMPKERFSAEFPKEGPSILRIQQVVRGDSAAYFCASSPPPAGTEAFFGQGTRLTVV.